The 29 T cell receptor beta chains reported below all come from one sample, sequenced in a study of shared clonotypes between healthy human individuals. Repertoires were generated with immunoSEQ multiplex PCR, while TCRdb's copy carries only in-frame clones and drops some. The sample lists roughly 890,000 clones; over 90% were seen once. Only CD45RO-negative cells positively selected for CCR7 counted as naive CD8 cells, so terminally differentiated effector memory CD45RA+ cells were excluded. Sequencing input: naive CD8+ T cells sorted from blood. These receptors originate from a man between 25 and 39 years old in good health.

V is TRBV6-1 and J is TRBJ2-7, with D possibly being TRBD2 (5 bases). The V gene's germline CDR1 is MNHNS and CDR2 SASEGT. The CDR3 is made up of 14 amino acids. Trimming took off 3 bases at V and 3 bases at J, with 12 bases between the two ends. The CDR3 coding sequence is TGTGCCAGCAGTGAGTTGGGAGACGGCTACGAGCAGTACTTC. Translated, it gives CASSELGDGYEQYF.

This sequence joins TRBV20-1 and TRBJ1-1, with TRBD1 identical over 8 bases. From germline, CDR1 is DFQATT and CDR2 SNEGSKA (reference sequence). The length of the CDR3 is 11 residues. The CDR3 coding sequence is TGCGTACCCATAGGACAGGGAAGGTCTTTCTTT. Its translation: CVPIGQGRSFF.

About this clone itself: The junction does not match germline at one end; this may be a read error. The chain uses TRBV7-2 and TRBJ2-5; perhaps TRBD2 as D (5 bases). Germline-derived CDR1 and CDR2 are SGHTA and FQGNSA. The CDR3 contains 15 residues. The CDR3 sequence: CASSLGFDKGVGSDF. As DNA, the CDR3 is TGTGCCAGCAGCTTAGGGTTCGACAAGGGCGTTGGGAGTGACTTC.

The chain has TRBV29-1 and TRBJ2-5; D is perhaps TRBD1 (6 bases). The closer fit of TRBJ2-7 to the DNA end suggests the J call may be wrong. The germline gives CDR1 SQVTM, CDR2 ANQGSEA. This CDR3 spans 15 amino acids. The CDR3 loop is CSVEGAGVDSYEQYF. CDR3 nucleotides: TGCAGCGTTGAAGGGGCAGGGGTCGACTCCTACGAGCAGTACTTC.

CDR3 sequence: CASSLSSVGDGYTF. The DNA of the CDR3 is TGTGCCAGCAGTTTAAGTTCGGTTGGGGACGGCTACACCTTC. The chain employs TRBV28 and TRBJ1-2, with a tentative D call TRBD1 (5 bases). The V end was cut by 2 bases, the J end by 8 bases, with 15 bases between. This CDR3 spans 14 amino acids. Germline V gene sequence: CDR1 MDHEN, CDR2 SYDVKM.

There are many counts of this clone. The chain is built from TRBV10-3 and TRBJ1-2, with a possible D match to TRBD1 (6 bases). The CDR3 runs 14 residues. Trimming removed 2 bases from V and 7 bases from J, with 14 bases in between. Germline CDR1 is ENHRY and CDR2 is SYGVKD. The CDR3 reads CAISEMLGASGYTF. The CDR3, as DNA: TGTGCCATCAGTGAGATGTTGGGGGCGAGTGGCTACACCTTC.

This clone was counted only a few times. The chain's CDR3 is CAISEGQGSQPQHF. The CDR3, as DNA: TGTGCCATCAGTGAGGGACAGGGTAGTCAGCCCCAGCATTTT. This chain joins TRBV10-3 and TRBJ1-5; 8 bases agree with TRBD1. This CDR3 has 14 amino acids. The germline V gene has CDR1 ENHRY and CDR2 SYGVKD. Trimming cost V 2 bases and J 6 bases; bases outside gene matches: 3.

J is TRBJ1-2 and V is TRBV27, with D maybe TRBD1 (5 bases). V lost 3 bases to trimming and J lost 3 bases, with 17 bases between them. The CDR3 totals 16 residues. Germline values: CDR1 MNHEY, CDR2 SMNVEV (reference sequence). CDR3 region: CASSFLPRDPDYGYTF. The DNA for the CDR3 is TGTGCCAGCAGTTTTCTCCCCAGGGACCCAGACTATGGCTACACCTTC.

The chain joins TRBV6-4 to TRBJ1-1; TRBD1 is a possible D gene (6 bases). Germline CDR1 MRHNA, CDR2 SNTAGT. Trimming removed 8 bases at V and 6 bases at J, with 22 bases between. There are 15 residues in the CDR3. CDR3 loop: CASRPTGGARAEAFF. The DNA of the CDR3 is TGTGCCAGCCGCCCAACCGGGGGCGCCCGGGCTGAAGCTTTCTTT.

As DNA, the CDR3 is TGTGCCAGCAGCACCCCGGTAACGGGAGAGCAGTACTTC. Protein: CASSTPVTGEQYF. This chain connects TRBV11-3 to TRBJ2-7, with D perhaps matching TRBD2 (5 bases). The length of the CDR3 is 13 residues. Germline CDR1 SGHNT, CDR2 YENEEA. Trimming shortened V by 5 bases and J by 7 bases, and 15 bases separated the two germline ends.

This clone was detected once. The V and J genes are TRBV11-2 and TRBJ2-5; 8 bases agree with TRBD2. The J segment lost 4 bases and the V segment lost 5 bases, leaving 9 bases of the junction unmatched. The germline V gene has CDR1 SGHAT and CDR2 FQNNGV. This CDR3 is built from 15 residues. CDR3 DNA: TGTGCCAGCAGCGGGGCGGGAGGTCTCGCAGAGACCCAGTACTTC. This gives the protein CASSGAGGLAETQYF.

This clone was observed a few times. V gene TRBV2 combines with J gene TRBJ2-2; no reliable D call. Trimming took off 8 bases at V and 4 bases at J, with 8 bases between the two ends. This CDR3 spans 12 amino acids. CDR1 SNHLY and CDR2 FYNNEI come from the germline V gene. This CDR3 is CASLKSTGELFF. The CDR3 DNA reads TGTGCCAGCCTAAAATCCACCGGGGAGCTGTTTTTT. Supplemented by reference TRBV2 and TRBJ2-2, the full variable domain reads EPEVTQTPSHQVTQMGQEVILRCVPISNHLYFYWYRQILGQKVEFLVSFYNNEISEKSEIFDDQFSVERPDGSNFTLKIRSTKLEDSAMYFCASLKSTGELFFGEGSRLTVL.

This clone was seen more than once but under ten times. Other DNA sequences within the sample encode an identical CDR3. The rearrangement joins TRBV28 to TRBJ1-1; D remains ambiguous. The CDR3 contains 11 residues. CDR1 and CDR2 (germline): MDHEN, SYDVKM. The V gene lost 2 bases and the J gene lost 4 bases, with 2 bases spanning the gap. This chain's CDR3 is CASSLSTEAFF. CDR3 DNA sequence: TGTGCCAGCAGTTTAAGCACTGAAGCTTTCTTT.

The chain uses TRBV5-4 and TRBJ2-1; no clear D. CDR3 length: 12 residues. Trimming stripped 4 bases from V and 8 bases from J, with 10 bases between. Germline loops: CDR1 SGHNT, CDR2 YYREEE (reference sequence). DNA for the CDR3: TGTGCCAGCAGCCTTACCCGGGATGAGCAGTTCTTC. Protein sequence: CASSLTRDEQFF.

V usage is TRBV7-3 and J usage is TRBJ2-6; 8 nucleotides match TRBD2. The CDR3 runs 15 residues. Trimming removed 9 bases from V and 0 bases from J; junction bases left unmatched: 4. Germline lookup yields CDR1 SGHTA and CDR2 FQGTGA. CDR3 DNA: TGTGCCAGTGGGCGGGAGGTCTCTGGGGCCAACGTCCTGACTTTC. It encodes CASGREVSGANVLTF.

This clone was seen just once. The chain links TRBV29-1 to TRBJ2-1; D could derive from TRBD1 or TRBD2 (5 bases each). The CDR3 contains 15 residues. V was pared by 3 bases and J by 6 bases, with 18 bases between. CDR1 SQVTM and CDR2 ANQGSEA come from the germline V gene. CDR3 bases: TGCAGCGTTGAGTTTGTTGGGGGAGTGGGCAATGAGCAGTTCTTC. It yields the protein CSVEFVGGVGNEQFF.

The rearrangement joins TRBV27 to TRBJ1-1; 7 positions match TRBD1. Losses at the gene ends were 1 base for V and 7 bases for J; bases not matched to a gene: 6. Germline CDR1 MNHEY, CDR2 SMNVEV (reference sequence). The CDR3 runs to 14 residues. CDR3 nucleotides: TGTGCCAGCAGTTTATTAGACAGGGCGGATGAAGCTTTCTTT. It specifies CASSLLDRADEAFF.

J is TRBJ2-3 and V is TRBV27; no clear D gene. V was pared by 3 bases and J by 4 bases, with 11 bases between. The CDR3 totals 14 residues. The V gene's germline CDR1 is MNHEY and CDR2 SMNVEV (reference sequence). The CDR3: CASSFFVFADTQYF. The CDR3 DNA is TGTGCCAGCAGTTTTTTCGTATTCGCAGATACGCAGTATTTT.

The J gene is TRBJ2-1, the V gene TRBV27; possible D gene TRBD2, 5 bases. The CDR3 is 18 residues long. The germline gives CDR1 MNHEY, CDR2 SMNVEV (reference sequence). Trimming cost V 3 bases and J 5 bases, with 23 bases left between them. The CDR3 reads CASSFSGLHRTPNNEQFF. In DNA, the CDR3 is TGTGCCAGCAGTTTTTCGGGATTACATCGAACACCGAACAATGAGCAGTTCTTC.

The chain couples TRBV27 to TRBJ2-1, with 7 bases lining up with TRBD2. The V gene's germline CDR1 is MNHEY and CDR2 SMNVEV (reference sequence). V was pared by 7 bases and J by 0 bases, with 6 bases of the junction left unmatched. The CDR3 runs to 15 residues. The CDR3 DNA reads TGTGCCAGCACCCCTGGGGGGGGCTCCTACAATGAGCAGTTCTTC. Translating it yields CASTPGGGSYNEQFF.

This sequence joins TRBV10-2 and TRBJ2-1; 13 nucleotides match TRBD2. This CDR3 is built from 19 residues. Germline assignment: CDR1 WSHSY and CDR2 SAAADI. V was clipped by 0 bases and J by 6 bases; unmatched bases: 11. The CDR3 nucleotides read TGCGCCAGCAGTGAGTCGGCCGGACTAGCGGGAGTAGTTGGCAATGAGCAGTTCTTC. Protein: CASSESAGLAGVVGNEQFF.

Details on this clone: This may arise from a read error, as a much more abundant clone is one base away. The rearrangement joins TRBV7-2 to TRBJ2-3; D is ambiguous. V lost 5 bases and J 2 bases, leaving 2 bases between the germline ends. CDR1 and CDR2 from the germline V gene are SGHTA and FQGNSA. CDR3 length equals 11 residues. The CDR3 bases are TGTGCCAGCAGCGTCACAGATACGCAGTATTTT. Its translation: CASSVTDTQYF.

The chain combines TRBV5-5 with TRBJ1-5; 7 bases match TRBD1. Germline V lookup: CDR1 SGHKS, CDR2 YYEKEE (reference sequence). The CDR3 loop spans 16 amino acids. V lost 0 bases to trimming and J lost 4 bases; unmatched junction nucleotides: 7. The CDR3 DNA is TGTGCCAGCAGCTTGGGCCGGGACAGTATTAATCAGCCCCAGCATTTT. It yields the protein CASSLGRDSINQPQHF.

The V gene is TRBV30, the J gene TRBJ1-1; D gene uncertain. This CDR3 contains 15 residues. Trimming took 5 bases from V and 4 from J, leaving 20 bases between them. Germline CDR1 reads GTSNPN; CDR2 reads SVGIG (reference sequence). CDR3 protein: CAWEAGWTGRTEAFF. CDR3 DNA: TGTGCCTGGGAAGCGGGGTGGACTGGTCGCACTGAAGCTTTCTTT.

The chain uses TRBV7-9 and TRBJ2-7; possibly TRBD1 or TRBD2 for D (7 bases each). In germline, CDR1 is SEHNR, CDR2 FQNEAQ (reference sequence). V dropped 1 base and J dropped 1 base, with 23 bases sitting between them. The CDR3 totals 19 residues. CDR3 protein: CASSLGGQSRTSGSYEQYF. The CDR3 DNA follows: TGTGCCAGCAGCTTAGGGGGACAGTCCCGGACTAGTGGTTCCTACGAGCAGTACTTC. Based on the CDR3 plus reference TRBV7-9 and TRBJ2-7, the full variable domain is DTGVSQNPRHKITKRGQNVTFRCDPISEHNRLYWYRQTLGQGPEFLTYFQNEAQLEKSRLLSDRFSAERPKGSFSTLEIQRTEQGDSAMYLCASSLGGQSRTSGSYEQYFGPGTRLTVT.

The rearrangement uses TRBV11-2 and TRBJ2-1, with unresolved D. From germline, CDR1 is SGHAT and CDR2 FQNNGV. The CDR3 is 17 amino acids. V was cut by 6 bases and J by 5 bases, with 23 bases left in between. Here the CDR3 reads CASSSTPWGAIDNEQFF. CDR3 nucleotides: TGTGCCAGCAGTTCCACGCCGTGGGGTGCGATCGACAATGAGCAGTTCTTC.

The table lists this clone with a count of one. Its ends do not fully match the called genes, so a read error is possible. The chain is built from TRBV2 and TRBJ2-7; D may be TRBD2 (6 bases). The V gene's germline CDR1 is SNHLY and CDR2 FYNNEI. The CDR3 is 12 residues long. The CDR3 is CASRGDSHEQYF. CDR3 sequence (DNA): TGTGCCAGCAGGGGGGACTCCCACGAGCAGTACTTC.

The V call is TRBV11-2, the J call TRBJ2-5; 8 nucleotides align to TRBD2. This CDR3 is 18 amino acids long. CDR1 SGHAT and CDR2 FQNNGV come from the germline V gene. V was clipped by 5 bases and J by 4 bases; unmatched bases: 18. Here the CDR3 reads CASSRGRGGKVEGETQYF. CDR3 DNA: TGTGCCAGCAGCAGAGGACGGGGGGGGAAGGTTGAAGGAGAGACCCAGTACTTC.

The rearrangement uses TRBV7-9 and TRBJ2-7; TRBD2 matches 10 bases. Losses at the gene ends were 3 bases for V and 5 bases for J; bases not matched to a gene: 10. The CDR3 is made up of 16 amino acids. The V gene's germline CDR1 is SEHNR and CDR2 FQNEAQ (reference sequence). CDR3 DNA: TGTGCCAGCAGCTTTCCCTCTAGCGGGAGAACCAACGAGCAGTACTTC. Translation: CASSFPSSGRTNEQYF.